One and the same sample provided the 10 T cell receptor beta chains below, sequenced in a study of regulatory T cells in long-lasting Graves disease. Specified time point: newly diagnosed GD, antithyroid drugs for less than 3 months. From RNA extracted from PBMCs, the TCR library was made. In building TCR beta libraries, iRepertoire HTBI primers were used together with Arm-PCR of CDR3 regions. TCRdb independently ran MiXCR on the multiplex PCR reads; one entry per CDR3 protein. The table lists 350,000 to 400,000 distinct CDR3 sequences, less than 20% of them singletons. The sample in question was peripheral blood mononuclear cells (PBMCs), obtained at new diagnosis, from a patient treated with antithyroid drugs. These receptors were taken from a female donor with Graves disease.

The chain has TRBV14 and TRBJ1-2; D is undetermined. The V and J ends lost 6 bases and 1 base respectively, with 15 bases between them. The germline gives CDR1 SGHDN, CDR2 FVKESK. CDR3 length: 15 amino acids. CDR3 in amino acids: CASRGYPPLNYGYTF. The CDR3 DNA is TGTGCCAGCAGGGGCTACCCTCCTCTTAACTATGGCTACACCTTC.

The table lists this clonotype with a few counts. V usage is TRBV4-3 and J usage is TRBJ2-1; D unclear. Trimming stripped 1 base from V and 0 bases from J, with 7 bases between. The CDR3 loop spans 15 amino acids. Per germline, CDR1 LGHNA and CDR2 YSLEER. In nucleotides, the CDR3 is TGCGCCAGCAGCCAAGGACGGAGCTCCTACAATGAGCAGTTCTTC. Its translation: CASSQGRSSYNEQFF.

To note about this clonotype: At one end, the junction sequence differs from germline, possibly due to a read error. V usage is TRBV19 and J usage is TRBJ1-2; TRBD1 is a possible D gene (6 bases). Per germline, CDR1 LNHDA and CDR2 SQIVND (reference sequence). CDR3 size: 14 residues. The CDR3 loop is CASNIGGPDYGYTF. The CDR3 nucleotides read TGTGCCAGTAATATAGGGGGTCCTGACTATGGCTACACCTTC.

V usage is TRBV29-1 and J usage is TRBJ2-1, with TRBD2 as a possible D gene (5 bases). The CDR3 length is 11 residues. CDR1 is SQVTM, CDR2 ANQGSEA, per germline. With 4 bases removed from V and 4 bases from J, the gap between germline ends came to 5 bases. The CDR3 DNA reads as TGCAGCGTTGCGGGGTACAATGAGCAGTTCTTC. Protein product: CSVAGYNEQFF.

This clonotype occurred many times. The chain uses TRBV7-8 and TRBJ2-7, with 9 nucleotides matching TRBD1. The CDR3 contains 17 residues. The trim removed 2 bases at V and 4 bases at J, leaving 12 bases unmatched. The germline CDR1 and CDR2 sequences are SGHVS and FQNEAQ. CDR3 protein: CASSLRPTGQGLYEQYF. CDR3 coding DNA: TGTGCCAGCAGCTTACGTCCCACGGGACAGGGTTTATACGAGCAGTACTTC.

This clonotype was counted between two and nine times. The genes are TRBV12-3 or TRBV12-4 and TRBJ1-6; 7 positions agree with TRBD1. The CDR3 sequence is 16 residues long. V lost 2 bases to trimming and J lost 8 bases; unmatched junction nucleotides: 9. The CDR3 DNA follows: TGTGCCAGCAGTTTAAAGACAGGGAAGGCTGATTCACCCCTCCACTTT. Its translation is CASSLKTGKADSPLHF.

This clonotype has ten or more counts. CDR3 amino acids: CASSFGGEKLFF. Written as DNA, the CDR3 is TGCGCCAGCAGCTTCGGAGGTGAAAAACTGTTTTTT. The chain has TRBV5-1 and TRBJ1-4; D is unclear. The CDR3 runs 12 residues. The ends were cut back, 2 bases at V and 7 bases at J, with 6 bases in the middle. Germline V CDR1 and CDR2: SGHRS, YFSETQ. The full variable domain, rest sourced from reference TRBV5-1 and TRBJ1-4, is KAGVTQTPRYLIKTRGQQVTLSCSPISGHRSVSWYQQTPGQGLQFLFEYFSETQRNKGNFPGRFSGRQFSNSRSEMNVSTLELGDSALYLCASSFGGEKLFFGSGTQLSVL.

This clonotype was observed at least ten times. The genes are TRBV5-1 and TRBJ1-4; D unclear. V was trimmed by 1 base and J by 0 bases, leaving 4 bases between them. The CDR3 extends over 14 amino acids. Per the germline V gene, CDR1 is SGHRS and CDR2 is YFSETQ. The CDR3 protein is CASSLSATNEKLFF. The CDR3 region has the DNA TGCGCCAGCAGCTTGTCGGCAACTAATGAAAAACTGTTTTTT.

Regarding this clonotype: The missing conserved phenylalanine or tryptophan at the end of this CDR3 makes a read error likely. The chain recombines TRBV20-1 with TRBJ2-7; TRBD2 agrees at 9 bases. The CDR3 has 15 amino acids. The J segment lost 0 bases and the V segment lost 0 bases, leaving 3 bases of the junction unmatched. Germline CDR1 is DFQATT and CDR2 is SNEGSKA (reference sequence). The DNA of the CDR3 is TGCAGTGCTAGAGATGGCGGGGGGGACTCCTACGAGCAGTACCTC. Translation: CSARDGGGDSYEQYL.

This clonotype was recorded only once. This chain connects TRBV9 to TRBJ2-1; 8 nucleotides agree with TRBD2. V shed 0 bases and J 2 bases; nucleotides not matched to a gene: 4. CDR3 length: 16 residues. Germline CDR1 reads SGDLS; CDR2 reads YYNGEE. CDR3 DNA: TGTGCCAGCAGCGTAGTGGCGGGAGGCCCCTACAATGAGCAGTTCTTC. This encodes CASSVVAGGPYNEQFF.